This note documents a single TCR beta chain sequence. The study ran its PCR with 60 Vbeta and 13 Jbeta primers. Sequenced by immunoSEQ multiplex PCR; TCRdb stores in-frame clones only, minus some. This sample has fewer than 95,000 clones; 63% occur once, and the top ten carry roughly 6.3%. This sample is drawn from a study of cytomegalovirus exposure and HLA in healthy donors. The V and J ends lost 4 bases and 0 bases, in that order; junction bases with no gene match: 4. Germline loops: CDR1 SGHDT, CDR2 YYEEEE. The length of the CDR3 is 17 residues. The TCR originated in a woman aged 25 to 39 in good health and CMV-seronegative. The sequenced material came from PBMCs. The chain combines TRBV5-6 with TRBJ2-3; TRBD2 aligns across 14 bases. The CDR3 bases are TGTGCCAGCAGCGTTCGACTAGCGGGGGGGAGCACAGATACGCAGTATTTT. Its protein is CASSVRLAGGSTDTQYF.